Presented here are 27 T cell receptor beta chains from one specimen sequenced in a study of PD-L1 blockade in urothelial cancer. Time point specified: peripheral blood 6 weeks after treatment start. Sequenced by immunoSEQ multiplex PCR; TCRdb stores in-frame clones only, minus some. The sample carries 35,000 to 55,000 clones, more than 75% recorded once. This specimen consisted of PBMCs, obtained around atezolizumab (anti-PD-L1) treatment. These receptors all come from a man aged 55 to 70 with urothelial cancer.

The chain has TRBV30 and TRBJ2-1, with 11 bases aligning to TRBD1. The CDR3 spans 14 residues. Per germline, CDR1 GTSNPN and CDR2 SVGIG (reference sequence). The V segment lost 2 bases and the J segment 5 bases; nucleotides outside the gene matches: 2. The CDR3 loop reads CAWSRDRGDNEQFF. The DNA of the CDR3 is TGTGCCTGGAGTCGGGACAGGGGGGACAATGAGCAGTTCTTC.

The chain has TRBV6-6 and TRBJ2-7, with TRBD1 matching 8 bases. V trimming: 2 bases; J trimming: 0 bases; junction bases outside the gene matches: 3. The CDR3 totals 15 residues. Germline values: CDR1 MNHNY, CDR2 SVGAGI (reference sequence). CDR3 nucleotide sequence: TGTGCCAGCAGTTACGGACAGGGCCCCTCCTACGAGCAGTACTTC. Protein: CASSYGQGPSYEQYF.

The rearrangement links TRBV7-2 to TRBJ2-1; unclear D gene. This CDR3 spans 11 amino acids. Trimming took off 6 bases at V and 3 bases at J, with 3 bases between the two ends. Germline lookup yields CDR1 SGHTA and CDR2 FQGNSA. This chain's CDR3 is CASRSYNEQFF. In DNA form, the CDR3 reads TGTGCCAGCAGGAGCTACAATGAGCAGTTCTTC.

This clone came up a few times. The CDR3 coding sequence is TGTGCCAGCAGTGAAGCAACAGGGCCCGCTGGTGGCTACACCTTC. It codes for CASSEATGPAGGYTF. The chain uses TRBV6-1 and TRBJ1-2, with a weak D call TRBD1 (6 bases). The CDR3 has 15 amino acids. Germline-derived CDR1 and CDR2 are MNHNS and SASEGT. V shed 0 bases and J shed 7 bases, with 15 bases lying between them.

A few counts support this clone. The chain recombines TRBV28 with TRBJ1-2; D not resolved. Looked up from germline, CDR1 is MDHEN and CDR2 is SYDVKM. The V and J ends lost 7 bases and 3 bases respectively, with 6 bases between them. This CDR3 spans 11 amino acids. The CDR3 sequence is CASTQDYGYTF. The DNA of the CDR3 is TGTGCCAGCACTCAGGACTATGGCTACACCTTC.

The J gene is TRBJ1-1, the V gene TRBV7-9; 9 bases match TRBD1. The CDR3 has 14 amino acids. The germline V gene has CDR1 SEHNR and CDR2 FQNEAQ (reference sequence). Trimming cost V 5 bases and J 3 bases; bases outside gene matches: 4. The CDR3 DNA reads TGTGCCAGCAGCACAGGGGGCCCATACACTGAAGCTTTCTTT. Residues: CASSTGGPYTEAFF.

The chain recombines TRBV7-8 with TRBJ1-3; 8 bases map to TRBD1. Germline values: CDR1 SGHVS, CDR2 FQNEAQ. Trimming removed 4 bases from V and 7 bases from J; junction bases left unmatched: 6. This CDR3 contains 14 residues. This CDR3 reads CASSWTGSRNTIYF. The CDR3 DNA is TGTGCCAGCAGCTGGACAGGGAGTCGGAACACCATATATTTT.

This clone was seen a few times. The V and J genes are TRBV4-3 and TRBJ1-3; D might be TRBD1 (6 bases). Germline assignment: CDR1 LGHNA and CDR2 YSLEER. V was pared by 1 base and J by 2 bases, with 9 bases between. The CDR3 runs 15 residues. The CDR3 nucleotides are TGCGCCAGCAGCCAAGGCTCAGGGGCTGGAAACACCATATATTTT. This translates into CASSQGSGAGNTIYF.

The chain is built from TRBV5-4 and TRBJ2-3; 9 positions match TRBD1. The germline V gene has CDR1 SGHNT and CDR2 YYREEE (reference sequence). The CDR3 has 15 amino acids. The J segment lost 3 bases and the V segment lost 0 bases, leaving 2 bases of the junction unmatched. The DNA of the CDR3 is TGTGCCAGCAGCTTGGTGGACAGGGGAACAGATACGCAGTATTTT. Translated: CASSLVDRGTDTQYF.

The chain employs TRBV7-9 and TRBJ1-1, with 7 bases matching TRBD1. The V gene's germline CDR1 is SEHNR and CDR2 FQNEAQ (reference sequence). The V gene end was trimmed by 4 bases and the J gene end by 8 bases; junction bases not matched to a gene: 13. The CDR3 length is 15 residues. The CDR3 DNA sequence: TGTGCCAGCAGCTGGGGACAGCCCCCCGAGCAAGAAGCTTTCTTT. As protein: CASSWGQPPEQEAFF.

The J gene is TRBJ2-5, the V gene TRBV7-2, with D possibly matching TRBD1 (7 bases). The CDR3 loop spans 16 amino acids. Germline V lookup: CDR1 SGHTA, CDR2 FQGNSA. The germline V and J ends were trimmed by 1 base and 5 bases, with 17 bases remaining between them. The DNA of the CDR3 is TGTGCCAGCAGCTTAGGGTGGAGGGGGCGGGTTGAGACCCAGTACTTC. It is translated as CASSLGWRGRVETQYF.

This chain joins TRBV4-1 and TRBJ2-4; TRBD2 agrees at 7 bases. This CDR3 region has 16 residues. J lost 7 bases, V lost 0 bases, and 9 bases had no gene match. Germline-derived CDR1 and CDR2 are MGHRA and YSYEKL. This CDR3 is CASSQDRRGGWNIQYF. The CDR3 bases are TGCGCCAGCAGCCAAGATCGTAGGGGAGGGTGGAACATTCAGTACTTC.

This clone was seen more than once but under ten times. The CDR3 DNA reads TGTGCCAGCAGTTTATCCCAGCGGGGGGGGACCCTAAGTGAGCAGTTCTTC. Translating it yields CASSLSQRGGTLSEQFF. The rearrangement uses TRBV27 and TRBJ2-1; 10 nucleotides line up with TRBD2. The CDR3 is 17 residues long. The J segment lost 9 bases and the V segment lost 0 bases, leaving 11 bases of the junction unmatched. Germline V lookup: CDR1 MNHEY, CDR2 SMNVEV (reference sequence).

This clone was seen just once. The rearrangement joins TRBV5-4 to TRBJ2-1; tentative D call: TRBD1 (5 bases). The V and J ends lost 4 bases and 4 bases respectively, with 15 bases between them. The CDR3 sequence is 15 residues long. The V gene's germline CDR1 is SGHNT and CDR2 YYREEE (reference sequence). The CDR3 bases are TGTGCCAGCAGCGGAGTTGGGGCCGGATACAATGAGCAGTTCTTC. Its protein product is CASSGVGAGYNEQFF.

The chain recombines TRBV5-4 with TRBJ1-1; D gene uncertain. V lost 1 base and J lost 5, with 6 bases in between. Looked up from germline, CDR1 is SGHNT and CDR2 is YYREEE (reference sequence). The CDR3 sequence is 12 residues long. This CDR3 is CASSLWETEAFF. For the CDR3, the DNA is TGTGCCAGCAGCTTGTGGGAGACTGAAGCTTTCTTT.

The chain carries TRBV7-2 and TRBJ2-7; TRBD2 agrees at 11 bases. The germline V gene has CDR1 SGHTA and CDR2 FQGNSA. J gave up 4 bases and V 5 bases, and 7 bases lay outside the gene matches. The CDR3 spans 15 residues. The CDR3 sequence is CASSLAGTSGYEQYF. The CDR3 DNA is TGTGCCAGCAGCCTCGCCGGGACTAGCGGTTACGAGCAGTACTTC.

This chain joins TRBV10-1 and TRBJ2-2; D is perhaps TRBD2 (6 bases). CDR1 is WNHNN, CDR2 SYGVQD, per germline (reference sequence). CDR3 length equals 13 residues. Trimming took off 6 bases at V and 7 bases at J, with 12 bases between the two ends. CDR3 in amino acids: CASSSGRFGELFF. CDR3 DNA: TGCGCCAGCAGCTCTGGGAGGTTCGGGGAGCTGTTTTTT.

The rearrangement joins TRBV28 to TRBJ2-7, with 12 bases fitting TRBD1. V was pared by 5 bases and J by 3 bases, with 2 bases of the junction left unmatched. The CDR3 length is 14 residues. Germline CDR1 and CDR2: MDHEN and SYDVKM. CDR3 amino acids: CASSRDRGHYEQYF. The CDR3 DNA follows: TGTGCCAGCAGTCGGGACAGGGGGCACTACGAGCAGTACTTC. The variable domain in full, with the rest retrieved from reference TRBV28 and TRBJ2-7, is DVKVTQSSRYLVKRTGEKVFLECVQDMDHENMFWYRQDPGLGLRLIYFSYDVKMKEKGDIPEGYSVSREKKERFSLILESASTNQTSMYLCASSRDRGHYEQYFGPGTRLTVT.

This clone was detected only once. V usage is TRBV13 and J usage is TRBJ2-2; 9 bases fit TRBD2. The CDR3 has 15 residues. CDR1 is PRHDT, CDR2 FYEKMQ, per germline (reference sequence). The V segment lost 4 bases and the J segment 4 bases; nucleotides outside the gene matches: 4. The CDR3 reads CASSSSGGSTGELFF. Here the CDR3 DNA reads TGTGCCAGCAGCTCAAGCGGGGGGAGCACCGGGGAGCTGTTTTTT.

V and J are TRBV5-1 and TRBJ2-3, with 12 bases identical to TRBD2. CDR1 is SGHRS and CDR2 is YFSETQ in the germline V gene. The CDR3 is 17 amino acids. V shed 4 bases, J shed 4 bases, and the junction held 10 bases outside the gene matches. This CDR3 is CASSPTSGGPRSDTQYF. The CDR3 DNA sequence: TGCGCCAGCAGCCCTACTAGCGGGGGGCCAAGGTCAGATACGCAGTATTTT.

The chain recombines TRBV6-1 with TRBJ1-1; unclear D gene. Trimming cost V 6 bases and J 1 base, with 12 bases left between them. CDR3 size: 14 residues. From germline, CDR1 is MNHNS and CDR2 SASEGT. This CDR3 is CASSPGPANTEAFF. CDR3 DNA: TGTGCCAGCAGCCCTGGGCCGGCGAACACTGAAGCTTTCTTT.

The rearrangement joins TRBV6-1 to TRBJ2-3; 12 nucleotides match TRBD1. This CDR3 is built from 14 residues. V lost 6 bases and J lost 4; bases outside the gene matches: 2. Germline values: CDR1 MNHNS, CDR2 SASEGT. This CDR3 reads CASRRDRGPDTQYF. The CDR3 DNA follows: TGTGCCAGCAGGCGGGACAGGGGGCCAGATACGCAGTATTTT.

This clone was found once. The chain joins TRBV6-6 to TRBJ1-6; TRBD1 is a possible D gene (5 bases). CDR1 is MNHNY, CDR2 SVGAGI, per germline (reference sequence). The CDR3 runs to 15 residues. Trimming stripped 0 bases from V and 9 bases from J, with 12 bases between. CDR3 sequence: CASSYSAGQGSPLHF. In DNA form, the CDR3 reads TGTGCCAGCAGTTACTCGGCAGGGCAGGGTTCACCCCTCCACTTT.

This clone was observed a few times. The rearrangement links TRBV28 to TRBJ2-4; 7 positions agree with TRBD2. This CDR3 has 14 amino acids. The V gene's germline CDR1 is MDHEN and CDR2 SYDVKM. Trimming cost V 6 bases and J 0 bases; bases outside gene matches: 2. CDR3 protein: CASRGGVAKNIQYF. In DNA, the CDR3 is TGTGCCAGCAGGGGGGGGGTAGCCAAAAACATTCAGTACTTC.

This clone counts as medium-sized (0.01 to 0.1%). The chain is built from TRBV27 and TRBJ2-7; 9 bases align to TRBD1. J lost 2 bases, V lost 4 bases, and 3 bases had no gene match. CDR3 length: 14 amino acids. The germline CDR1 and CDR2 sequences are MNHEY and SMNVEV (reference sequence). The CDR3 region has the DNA TGTGCCAGCAGTTATAGGACAGGGGCCTACGAGCAGTACTTC. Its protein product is CASSYRTGAYEQYF.

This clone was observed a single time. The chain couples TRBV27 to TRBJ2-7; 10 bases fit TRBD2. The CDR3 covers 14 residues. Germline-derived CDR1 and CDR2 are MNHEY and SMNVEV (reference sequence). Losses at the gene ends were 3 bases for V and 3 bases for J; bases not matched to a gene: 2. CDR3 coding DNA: TGTGCCAGCAGTTTGGCTAGCGGGAGCTACGAGCAGTACTTC. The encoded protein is CASSLASGSYEQYF.

The CDR3: CASSLVQRGWYEQYF. DNA for the CDR3: TGTGCCAGCAGCTTAGTACAGCGGGGATGGTACGAGCAGTACTTC. The chain is built from TRBV7-2 and TRBJ2-7; 7 nucleotides align to TRBD2. The CDR3 is 15 amino acids. J gave up 4 bases and V 1 base, and 7 bases lay outside the gene matches. Germline V gene sequence: CDR1 SGHTA, CDR2 FQGNSA.